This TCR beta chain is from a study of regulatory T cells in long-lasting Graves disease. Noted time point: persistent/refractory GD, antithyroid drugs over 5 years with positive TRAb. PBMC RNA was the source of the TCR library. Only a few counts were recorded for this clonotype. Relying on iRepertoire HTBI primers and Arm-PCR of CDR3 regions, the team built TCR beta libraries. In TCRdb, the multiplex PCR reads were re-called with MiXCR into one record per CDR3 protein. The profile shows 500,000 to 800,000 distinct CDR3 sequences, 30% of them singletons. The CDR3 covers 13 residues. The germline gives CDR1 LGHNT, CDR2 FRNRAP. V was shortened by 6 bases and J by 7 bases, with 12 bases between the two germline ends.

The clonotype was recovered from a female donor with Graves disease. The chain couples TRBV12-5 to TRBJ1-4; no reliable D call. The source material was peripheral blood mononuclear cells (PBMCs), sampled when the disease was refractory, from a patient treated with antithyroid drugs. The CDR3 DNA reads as TGTGCTAGTGGCCCCATTGGCGGTGAAAAACTGTTTTTT. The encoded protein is CASGPIGGEKLFF.